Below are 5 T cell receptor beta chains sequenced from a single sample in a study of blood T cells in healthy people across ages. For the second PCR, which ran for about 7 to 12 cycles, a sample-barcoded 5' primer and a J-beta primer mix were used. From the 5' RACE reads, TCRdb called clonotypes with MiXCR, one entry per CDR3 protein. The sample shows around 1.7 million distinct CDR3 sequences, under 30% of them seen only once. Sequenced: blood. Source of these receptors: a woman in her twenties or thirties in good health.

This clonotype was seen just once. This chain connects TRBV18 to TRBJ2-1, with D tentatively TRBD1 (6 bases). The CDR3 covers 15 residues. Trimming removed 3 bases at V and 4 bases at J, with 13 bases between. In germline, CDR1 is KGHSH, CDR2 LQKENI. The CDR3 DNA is TGTGCCAGCTCACCCCGACAGGACAATTACAATGAGCAGTTCTTC. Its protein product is CASSPRQDNYNEQFF.

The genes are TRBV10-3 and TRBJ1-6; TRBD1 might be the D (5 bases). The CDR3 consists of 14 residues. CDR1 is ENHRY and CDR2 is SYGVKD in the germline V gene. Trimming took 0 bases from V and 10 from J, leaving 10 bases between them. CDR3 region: CAISESTGESPLHF. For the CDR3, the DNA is TGTGCCATCAGTGAGTCGACGGGGGAATCACCCCTCCACTTT.

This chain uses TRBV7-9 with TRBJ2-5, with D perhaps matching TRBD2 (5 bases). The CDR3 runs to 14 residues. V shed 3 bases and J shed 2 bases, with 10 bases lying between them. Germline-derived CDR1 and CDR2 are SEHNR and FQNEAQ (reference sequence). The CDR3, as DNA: TGTGCCAGCAGCTTCTCGGAGGCTCAAGAGACCCAGTACTTC. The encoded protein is CASSFSEAQETQYF.

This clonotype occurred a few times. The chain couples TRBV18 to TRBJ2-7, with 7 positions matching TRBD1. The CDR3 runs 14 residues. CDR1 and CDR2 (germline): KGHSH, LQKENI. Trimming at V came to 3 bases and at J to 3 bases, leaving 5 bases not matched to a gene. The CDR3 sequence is CASSPGQRYYEQYF. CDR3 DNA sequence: TGTGCCAGCTCACCGGGACAGCGGTACTACGAGCAGTACTTC.

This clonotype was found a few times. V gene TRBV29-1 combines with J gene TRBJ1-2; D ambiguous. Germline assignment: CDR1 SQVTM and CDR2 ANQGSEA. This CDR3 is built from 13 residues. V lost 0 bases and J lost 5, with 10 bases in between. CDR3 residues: CSVEDSMGYGYTF. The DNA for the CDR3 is TGCAGCGTTGAAGACAGTATGGGGTATGGCTACACCTTC.